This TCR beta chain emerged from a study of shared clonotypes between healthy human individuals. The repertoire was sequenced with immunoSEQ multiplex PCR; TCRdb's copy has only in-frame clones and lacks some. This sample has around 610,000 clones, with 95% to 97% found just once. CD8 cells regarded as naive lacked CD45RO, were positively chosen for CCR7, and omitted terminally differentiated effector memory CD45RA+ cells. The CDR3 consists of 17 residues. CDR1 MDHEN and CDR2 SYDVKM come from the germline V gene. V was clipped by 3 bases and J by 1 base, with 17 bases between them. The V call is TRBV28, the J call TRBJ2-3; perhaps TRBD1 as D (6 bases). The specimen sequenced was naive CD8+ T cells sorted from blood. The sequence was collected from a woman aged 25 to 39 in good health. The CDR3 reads CASSFSGQSWGTDTQYF. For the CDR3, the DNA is TGTGCCAGCAGTTTCTCAGGACAGAGCTGGGGCACAGATACGCAGTATTTT.